The 31 T cell receptor beta chains below were found in one sample sequenced in a study of blood T cell repertoires in COVID-19. Sequencing used immunoSEQ multiplex PCR; TCRdb keeps in-frame clones, though not all of them. The sample lists 350,000 to 400,000 clones, roughly 86% seen once, with about 1.7% in the top ten. Sequencing was done on a sample of PBMCs or T cells enriched from blood (not recorded which). Receptors were obtained from a woman aged 25 to 39 who had recovered from COVID-19.

The genes are TRBV2 and TRBJ2-7, with 8 bases matching TRBD1. The V gene end was trimmed by 7 bases and the J gene end by 5 bases; junction bases not matched to a gene: 7. The CDR3 runs 13 residues. Germline V CDR1 and CDR2: SNHLY, FYNNEI. In DNA form, the CDR3 reads TGTGCCAGCACCCGGACAGGGTTGGACGAGCAGTACTTC. Translation gives CASTRTGLDEQYF.

The gene calls are TRBV9 and TRBJ2-1, with a tentative D call TRBD2 (6 bases). Germline loops: CDR1 SGDLS, CDR2 YYNGEE. The CDR3 covers 13 residues. The V end lost 0 bases, the J end lost 8 bases, and 9 bases lay between the germline ends. CDR3 sequence: CASSVVSSDEQFF. CDR3 DNA sequence: TGTGCCAGCAGCGTAGTCTCTAGCGATGAGCAGTTCTTC.

This clone showed up just once. V and J are TRBV7-9 and TRBJ2-3, with D possibly matching TRBD1 (6 bases). V lost 7 bases to trimming and J lost 2 bases, with 13 bases between them. The length of the CDR3 is 14 residues. CDR1 and CDR2 (germline): SEHNR, FQNEAQ (reference sequence). The CDR3 loop is CASTEGVLTDTQYF. CDR3 DNA sequence: TGTGCCAGCACAGAGGGGGTACTCACAGATACGCAGTATTTT.

The V and J genes are TRBV7-2 and TRBJ2-7; 16 bases agree with TRBD2. Germline V CDR1 and CDR2: SGHTA, FQGNSA. V lost 5 bases, J lost 7 bases, and 5 bases stayed unmatched. The CDR3 is made up of 15 amino acids. The CDR3 reads CASSTGLAGGLEQYF. The CDR3 coding sequence is TGTGCCAGCAGCACGGGACTAGCGGGGGGGCTTGAGCAGTACTTC.

This chain joins TRBV19 and TRBJ1-5; 8 bases are a match to TRBD1. Germline CDR1 LNHDA, CDR2 SQIVND (reference sequence). This CDR3 spans 14 amino acids. J was trimmed by 4 bases and V by 7 bases; bases with no gene match: 6. This chain's CDR3 is CASTHRDRNQPQHF. Here the CDR3 DNA reads TGTGCCAGTACTCACCGGGACAGGAATCAGCCCCAGCATTTT.

The rearrangement uses TRBV3-1 (or the pseudogene TRBV3-2) and TRBJ1-3, with D maybe TRBD1 (6 bases). CDR3 length: 18 amino acids. In germline, CDR1 is LGHDT, CDR2 YNNKEL (reference sequence). Trimming removed 5 bases from V and 0 bases from J, with 20 bases in between. CDR3: CASSLIRTENFSGNTIYF. CDR3 coding DNA: TGTGCCAGCAGCTTGATTCGGACAGAGAATTTCTCTGGAAACACCATATATTTT.

The rearrangement uses TRBV30 and TRBJ1-2, with a possible D match to TRBD1 (5 bases). The germline V gene encodes CDR1 GTSNPN and CDR2 SVGIG (reference sequence). V lost 5 bases to trimming and J lost 3 bases, with 13 bases between them. CDR3 length equals 13 residues. This CDR3 is CAWAGRGDYGYTF. CDR3 nucleotides: TGTGCCTGGGCTGGACGGGGGGACTATGGCTACACCTTC.

The rearrangement uses TRBV5-1 and TRBJ1-1; weak D call: TRBD1 (5 bases). Germline CDR1 is SGHRS and CDR2 is YFSETQ. The CDR3 is 15 amino acids. V was clipped by 0 bases and J by 1 base, with 10 bases between them. The CDR3 sequence is CASSLVTGSNTEAFF. For the CDR3, the DNA is TGCGCCAGCAGCTTGGTTACAGGCTCGAACACTGAAGCTTTCTTT.

The V and J genes are TRBV6-1 and TRBJ2-5; TRBD1 might be the D (5 bases). V shed 1 base and J shed 5 bases, with 20 bases lying between them. This CDR3 has 17 amino acids. Germline lookup yields CDR1 MNHNS and CDR2 SASEGT. The CDR3 DNA reads as TGTGCCAGCAGTGAAGGAAGGACGAGACAGACGTGGGAGACCCAGTACTTC. It codes for CASSEGRTRQTWETQYF.

V usage is TRBV4-2 and J usage is TRBJ1-2; D gene unclear. V was clipped by 2 bases and J by 1 base, with 8 bases between them. The CDR3 spans 14 residues. Germline loops: CDR1 LGHNA, CDR2 YNFKEQ. The DNA of the CDR3 is TGTGCCAGCAGCCAACGCAGGTATAACTATGGCTACACCTTC. This gives the protein CASSQRRYNYGYTF.

This chain links TRBV7-8 with TRBJ2-7, with TRBD2 as a possible D gene (6 bases). Trimming cost V 4 bases and J 3 bases, with 13 bases left between them. The CDR3 spans 14 residues. Germline CDR1 reads SGHVS; CDR2 reads FQNEAQ. The CDR3 loop is CASSSRDWGYEQYF. As DNA, the CDR3 is TGTGCCAGCAGCTCCCGGGACTGGGGCTACGAGCAGTACTTC.

This clone was counted once. The V call is TRBV30, the J call TRBJ2-5; D not resolved. Trimming took off 0 bases at V and 0 bases at J, with 8 bases between the two ends. The CDR3 consists of 14 residues. Germline-derived CDR1 and CDR2 are GTSNPN and SVGIG (reference sequence). The CDR3 DNA follows: TGTGCCTGGAGTGTAAGCCGAAACCAAGAGACCCAGTACTTC. It is translated as CAWSVSRNQETQYF.

This clone was seen many times. This chain joins TRBV7-2 and TRBJ1-4, with TRBD1 identical over 8 bases. V was clipped by 2 bases and J by 8 bases; unmatched bases: 7. The CDR3 is made up of 15 amino acids. Germline CDR1 reads SGHTA; CDR2 reads FQGNSA. The CDR3 DNA reads TGTGCCAGCAGCTTACTGGACAGGGATTTCGAAAAACTGTTTTTT. Protein product: CASSLLDRDFEKLFF.

On this clone itself: The identical CDR3 is also encoded by other nucleotide sequences in the sample. The chain recombines TRBV6-5 with TRBJ2-5; a possible D gene is TRBD1 (5 bases). CDR1 is MNHEY, CDR2 SVGAGI, per germline. The CDR3 runs 15 residues. Trimming took 0 bases from V and 2 from J, leaving 10 bases between them. CDR3 sequence: CASSYSGLAQETQYF. CDR3 coding DNA: TGTGCCAGCAGTTACTCGGGGCTGGCACAAGAGACCCAGTACTTC.

V is TRBV7-8 and J is TRBJ2-1; 8 positions match TRBD2. The CDR3 spans 15 residues. J gave up 5 bases and V 2 bases, and 5 bases lay outside the gene matches. Germline CDR1 and CDR2: SGHVS and FQNEAQ. The CDR3 region is CASSLIPGRDNEQFF. The CDR3 coding sequence is TGTGCCAGCAGCTTAATCCCCGGGAGGGACAATGAGCAGTTCTTC.

This clone was observed a few times. This chain uses TRBV2 with TRBJ1-4; D call uncertain. Trimming stripped 5 bases from V and 5 bases from J, with 6 bases between. Germline loops: CDR1 SNHLY, CDR2 FYNNEI. The CDR3 is made up of 12 amino acids. CDR3 nucleotide sequence: TGTGCCAGCAGTATGGAGAATGAAAAACTGTTTTTT. Protein product: CASSMENEKLFF.

The chain has TRBV7-8 and TRBJ1-5, with D maybe TRBD1 (5 bases). The CDR3 runs 14 residues. Germline V CDR1 and CDR2: SGHVS, FQNEAQ. Trimming shortened V by 4 bases and J by 5 bases, and 12 bases separated the two germline ends. The CDR3: CASSSQGWDQPQHF. The CDR3 coding sequence is TGTGCCAGCAGCTCCCAGGGATGGGATCAGCCCCAGCATTTT.

The V call is TRBV19, the J call TRBJ1-4, with a possible D match to TRBD1 (5 bases). The germline V and J ends were trimmed by 4 bases and 1 base, with 7 bases remaining between them. CDR1 and CDR2 from the germline V gene are LNHDA and SQIVND (reference sequence). The CDR3 covers 14 residues. This chain's CDR3 is CASSKRGTNEKLFF. CDR3 in DNA: TGTGCCAGTAGTAAAAGGGGAACTAATGAAAAACTGTTTTTT.

The rearrangement links TRBV5-1 to TRBJ2-5; weak D call: TRBD1 (6 bases). From germline, CDR1 is SGHRS and CDR2 YFSETQ. Trimming removed 4 bases from V and 2 bases from J, with 9 bases in between. The CDR3 is 13 residues long. The CDR3 bases are TGCGCCAGCAGCGGGACACCACAAGAGACCCAGTACTTC. The encoded protein is CASSGTPQETQYF.

This clone was recorded a few times. The chain combines TRBV12-3 or TRBV12-4 with TRBJ1-2; the match to TRBD1 covers 11 bases. The CDR3 extends over 13 amino acids. J lost 7 bases, V lost 6 bases, and 4 bases had no gene match. For the CDR3, the DNA is TGTGCCAGCAGCCTGGACAGGGGGCTTGGCTACACCTTC. Protein product: CASSLDRGLGYTF.

The genes are TRBV3-1 (or the pseudogene TRBV3-2) and TRBJ1-2; 7 bases are shared with TRBD1. V lost 1 base, J lost 0 bases, and 8 bases stayed unmatched. CDR3 length: 17 residues. The V gene's germline CDR1 is LGHDT and CDR2 YNNKEL (reference sequence). CDR3 coding DNA: TGTGCCAGCAGCCAAGCAATCACAGGGGCCACTAACTATGGCTACACCTTC. This gives the protein CASSQAITGATNYGYTF.

This sequence joins TRBV14 and TRBJ2-7, with a tentative D call TRBD2 (6 bases). Germline V gene data show CDR1 as SGHDN and CDR2 as FVKESK. V lost 4 bases, J lost 3 bases, and 10 bases lay in between. The CDR3 covers 13 residues. The CDR3 loop reads CASSPPGDYEQYF. In DNA form, the CDR3 reads TGTGCCAGCAGCCCCCCGGGGGACTACGAGCAGTACTTC.

For the CDR3, the DNA is TGTGCCAGCACCCCAGTTAGGGGTGGTGAGCAGTTCTTC. Its protein is CASTPVRGGEQFF. The chain combines TRBV12-3 or TRBV12-4 with TRBJ2-1, with D possibly TRBD1 on 5 matching bases. The CDR3 length is 13 residues. V lost 7 bases to trimming and J lost 9 bases, with 16 bases between them.

J is TRBJ1-1 and V is TRBV7-9; 9 positions agree with TRBD1. The V gene end was trimmed by 5 bases and the J gene end by 1 base; junction bases not matched to a gene: 8. This CDR3 is 16 amino acids long. Germline loops: CDR1 SEHNR, CDR2 FQNEAQ (reference sequence). CDR3 residues: CASSPKPGQGNTEAFF. For the CDR3, the DNA is TGTGCCAGCAGCCCGAAACCGGGACAGGGGAACACTGAAGCTTTCTTT.

The V gene is TRBV29-1, the J gene TRBJ1-4, with 8 bases aligning to TRBD1. The germline V gene has CDR1 SQVTM and CDR2 ANQGSEA. V was clipped by 4 bases and J by 7 bases; unmatched bases: 5. The CDR3 covers 13 residues. The CDR3, as DNA: TGCAGCGTTGGTGACAGGGGCCGTGAAAAACTGTTTTTT. This encodes CSVGDRGREKLFF.

The chain links TRBV24-1 to TRBJ2-5; TRBD1 matches at 9 bases. With 3 bases clipped from V and 4 bases from J, the junction kept 11 bases outside the gene matches. Germline V gives CDR1 KGHDR, CDR2 SFDVKD. There are 17 residues in the CDR3. CDR3 bases: TGTGCCACCAGTGATGTTACAGGGGGCGTAGGGGGAGAGACCCAGTACTTC. Translating gives CATSDVTGGVGGETQYF.

The genes are TRBV7-7 and TRBJ2-7; D possibly corresponds to TRBD2 (6 bases). V lost 1 base to trimming and J lost 2 bases, with 12 bases between them. The CDR3 has 15 amino acids. Per the germline V gene, CDR1 is SSHAT and CDR2 is FNYEAQ (reference sequence). CDR3 region: CASSLGSGATYEQYF. The CDR3 DNA follows: TGTGCCAGCAGCTTAGGTAGCGGAGCCACCTACGAGCAGTACTTC.

In DNA, the CDR3 is TGTGCCAGCAGAGACAGGGTCTCCTACAATGAGCAGTTCTTC. Protein product: CASRDRVSYNEQFF. The V gene is TRBV27, the J gene TRBJ2-1, with 7 bases identical to TRBD1. CDR1 is MNHEY, CDR2 SMNVEV, per germline (reference sequence). Losses at the gene ends were 6 bases for V and 0 bases for J; bases not matched to a gene: 2. The CDR3 is made up of 14 amino acids.

The chain has TRBV7-3 and TRBJ2-1; 9 bases are shared with TRBD1. From germline, CDR1 is SGHTA and CDR2 FQGTGA. V shed 4 bases, J shed 6 bases, and the junction held 7 bases outside the gene matches. CDR3 size: 15 residues. CDR3 sequence: CASSSGQGNGNEQFF. CDR3 bases: TGTGCCAGCAGCTCTGGACAGGGGAATGGCAATGAGCAGTTCTTC.

CDR3 region: CASSQNRALNTEAFF. As DNA, the CDR3 is TGCGCCAGCAGCCAGAACAGGGCCCTGAACACTGAAGCTTTCTTT. This chain links TRBV4-1 with TRBJ1-1, with D possibly TRBD1 on 6 matching bases. The germline CDR1 and CDR2 sequences are MGHRA and YSYEKL. Deletions cut 3 bases from V and 0 bases from J, with 11 bases between. This CDR3 is built from 15 residues.

This clone has just one count. The CDR3 coding sequence is TGCGCCAGCACTGGACAGGGTAGCTCTGGAAACACCATATATTTT. Amino acid sequence: CASTGQGSSGNTIYF. The chain recombines TRBV5-1 with TRBJ1-3; 8 positions agree with TRBD1. V lost 6 bases, J lost 0 bases, and 5 bases stayed unmatched. The CDR3 contains 15 residues. Germline V CDR1 and CDR2: SGHRS, YFSETQ.